The TCR beta chain described here comes from a study of blood T cell repertoires in COVID-19. The overall study: Sources were T cells, B-cell-depleted T cells, or PBMCs; the material itself was cDNA or gDNA.

The V gene's germline CDR1 is MNHNY and CDR2 SVGAGI (reference sequence). The CDR3 totals 14 residues. The germline V and J ends were trimmed by 2 bases and 6 bases, with 13 bases remaining between them. Sequencing was performed with immunoSEQ multiplex PCR; in TCRdb, only in-frame clones are kept and a portion is missing. The sample has more than 110,000 clones, around nine tenths seen once. V and J are TRBV6-6 and TRBJ1-2; D gene ambiguous. The receptor was derived from a woman aged 40 to 50 with acute or convalescent COVID-19. The sequencing sample was made of peripheral blood. The CDR3 region has the DNA TGTGCCAGCAGTTACCTAGGGAGACGTGATGGCTACACCTTC. Translating it yields CASSYLGRRDGYTF.